This T cell receptor beta chain comes out of a study of OX40 agonist ivuxolimab in advanced cancers. Study-level background: Patients received the agonistic anti-OX40 (CD134) antibody ivuxolimab. Therapy given before enrollment (anti-PD-1, anti-PD-L1 or anti-CTLA-4) was allowed, and around 40% had some. Partial responses were observed in three patients, of whom one had hepatocellular carcinoma and two had cutaneous melanoma. Study-wide results and limits: A proportion of nonresponders additionally exhibited low normalized T-cell clonal expansion.

Notes on this clone: Antigen specificity is unknown.

Measured with immunoSEQ multiplex PCR; TCRdb has only the in-frame clones, and not every one. The table has 12,000 to 15,000 clones, about 90% seen once. The CDR3 has 15 residues. Per germline, CDR1 SNHLY and CDR2 FYNNEI. The V gene end was trimmed by 3 bases and the J gene end by 3 bases; junction bases not matched to a gene: 5. This rearrangement joins TRBV2 to TRBJ2-1, with TRBD1 matching over 7 bases. This specimen consisted of CD4+ or CD8+ T cells sorted from blood, obtained in a trial of the OX40 agonist ivuxolimab. The TCR comes from an adult with an advanced solid tumor such as melanoma, head and neck, liver or kidney cancer. In DNA, the CDR3 is TGTGCCAGCAGTGACCCGGGACAGAGCTACAATGAGCAGTTCTTC. Its protein product is CASSDPGQSYNEQFF.